These 22 T cell receptor beta chains were sequenced from one sample in a study of OX40 agonist ivuxolimab in advanced cancers. Assay: immunoSEQ multiplex PCR; the TCRdb copy retains only in-frame clones and omits some. The sample contains approximately 69,000 clones, around 85% of which appear only once. The source was CD4+ or CD8+ T cells sorted from blood, collected in a trial of the OX40 agonist ivuxolimab. These receptor sequences come from an adult with an advanced solid tumor such as melanoma, head and neck, liver or kidney cancer.

The gene calls are TRBV19 and TRBJ2-7; possibly TRBD1 or TRBD2 for D (5 bases each). The V gene lost 5 bases and the J gene lost 1 base, with 15 bases spanning the gap. Germline assignment: CDR1 LNHDA and CDR2 SQIVND (reference sequence). The CDR3 has 15 residues. The CDR3 DNA reads as TGTGCCAGTAGTTCGCCCCGAGAGGGGTCCTACGAGCAGTACTTC. Residues: CASSSPREGSYEQYF.

The chain couples TRBV6-6 to TRBJ2-7, with TRBD1 matching over 10 bases. J was trimmed by 2 bases and V by 10 bases; bases with no gene match: 11. The CDR3 contains 15 residues. CDR1 is MNHNY and CDR2 is SVGAGI in the germline V gene (reference sequence). The DNA for the CDR3 is TGTGCCACCCGCTCCCCGGGACAGGGGCCCTACGAGCAGTACGTC. This encodes CATRSPGQGPYEQYV.

The chain links TRBV18 to TRBJ1-1; D is unclear. From germline, CDR1 is KGHSH and CDR2 LQKENI. This CDR3 is 13 amino acids long. V was pared by 5 bases and J by 0 bases, with 7 bases between. The CDR3 sequence is CASSTGMNTEAFF. The DNA for the CDR3 is TGTGCCAGCTCAACGGGCATGAACACTGAAGCTTTCTTT.

This clone was seen just once. The CDR3 spells CASSLGGNNSPLHF. The CDR3 DNA sequence: TGTGCCAGCAGCCTCGGGGGCAATAATTCACCCCTCCACTTT. The genes are TRBV27 and TRBJ1-6; weak D call: TRBD1 (6 bases). V shed 6 bases and J shed 5 bases, with 11 bases lying between them. Germline CDR1 MNHEY, CDR2 SMNVEV (reference sequence). The CDR3 is made up of 14 amino acids.

This chain connects TRBV11-2 to TRBJ2-2; possibly TRBD2 for D (5 bases). The CDR3 totals 13 residues. The V gene lost 1 base and the J gene lost 7 bases, with 7 bases spanning the gap. Per the germline V gene, CDR1 is SGHAT and CDR2 is FQNNGV. DNA of the CDR3: TGTGCCAGCAGCTTAGGAGGGTACGGGGAGCTGTTTTTT. Encoded protein: CASSLGGYGELFF.

The chain combines TRBV7-2 with TRBJ1-2, with D possibly being TRBD1 (5 bases). Germline V CDR1 and CDR2: SGHTA, FQGNSA. The CDR3 covers 14 residues. Between the trimmed V and J ends, which lost 1 base and 4 bases, there was a span of 10 bases. The CDR3 here is CASSLDRGFYGYTF. CDR3 DNA: TGTGCCAGCAGCTTAGATAGGGGATTCTATGGCTACACCTTC.

The chain uses TRBV6-5 and TRBJ2-1, with TRBD1 identical over 7 bases. Per the germline V gene, CDR1 is MNHEY and CDR2 is SVGAGI. With 4 bases clipped from V and 6 bases from J, the junction kept 12 bases outside the gene matches. The CDR3 spans 16 residues. The chain's CDR3 is CASSSPRGSRVNEQFF. The CDR3 region has the DNA TGTGCCAGCAGTTCCCCCAGGGGGAGTCGGGTCAATGAGCAGTTCTTC.

The chain uses TRBV20-1 and TRBJ2-7; D unresolved. CDR1 and CDR2 (germline): DFQATT, SNEGSKA (reference sequence). The CDR3 sequence is 11 residues long. The ends were cut back, 2 bases at V and 4 bases at J, with 6 bases in the middle. The CDR3 reads CSARHKYEQYF. The DNA for the CDR3 is TGCAGTGCTAGACATAAATACGAGCAGTACTTC.

The rearrangement joins TRBV5-6 to TRBJ1-1; D remains unclear. This CDR3 is built from 14 residues. Germline values: CDR1 SGHDT, CDR2 YYEEEE. Between the trimmed V and J ends, which lost 10 bases and 1 base, there was a span of 17 bases. CDR3 in amino acids: CAGKAWTGNTEAFF. DNA of the CDR3: TGTGCCGGAAAAGCATGGACGGGGAACACTGAAGCTTTCTTT.

This chain joins TRBV7-3 and TRBJ2-5; D not certain. The germline V gene encodes CDR1 SGHTA and CDR2 FQGTGA. The CDR3 totals 15 residues. The V end lost 2 bases, the J end lost 4 bases, and 14 bases lay between the germline ends. The CDR3 spells CASSLAGSRSETQYF. The CDR3 bases are TGTGCCAGCAGCTTAGCCGGTTCTAGATCAGAGACCCAGTACTTC.

This clone was observed once. The chain couples TRBV29-1 to TRBJ2-3; weak D call: TRBD1 (5 bases). Germline V CDR1 and CDR2: SQVTM, ANQGSEA. The CDR3 covers 16 residues. The V gene lost 4 bases and the J gene lost 1 base, with 18 bases spanning the gap. This CDR3 is CSVVGIGALGTDTQYF. Written as DNA, the CDR3 is TGCAGCGTTGTCGGTATAGGGGCGTTGGGCACAGATACGCAGTATTTT.

The chain couples TRBV27 to TRBJ2-2, with a weak D call TRBD2 (5 bases). Germline lookup yields CDR1 MNHEY and CDR2 SMNVEV (reference sequence). V gave up 1 base and J gave up 1 base, with 7 bases separating them. This CDR3 has 15 residues. The CDR3 spells CASSLFAGNTGELFF. The CDR3 nucleotides are TGTGCCAGCAGTTTATTTGCGGGGAACACCGGGGAGCTGTTTTTT.

The chain combines TRBV7-8 with TRBJ2-7, with unresolved D. V lost 6 bases and J lost 3, with 15 bases in between. This CDR3 comprises 14 residues. Germline loops: CDR1 SGHVS, CDR2 FQNEAQ. Written as DNA, the CDR3 is TGTGCCAGCAGTCTATCCTGGGGTGGCTACGAGCAGTACGTC. It specifies CASSLSWGGYEQYV.

The rearrangement joins TRBV5-1 to TRBJ1-1; maybe TRBD1 (5 bases). The length of the CDR3 is 16 residues. Trimming left V 4 bases short and J 0 bases short, with 16 bases between. The germline CDR1 and CDR2 sequences are SGHRS and YFSETQ. The CDR3 protein is CASSRGEGHVNTEAFF. In DNA form, the CDR3 reads TGCGCCAGCAGCCGAGGGGAGGGGCACGTGAACACTGAAGCTTTCTTT.

This clone was seen a few times. J is TRBJ2-1 and V is TRBV7-3; 11 nucleotides line up with TRBD1. The V gene end was trimmed by 5 bases and the J gene end by 6 bases; junction bases not matched to a gene: 3. Germline V lookup: CDR1 SGHTA, CDR2 FQGTGA. There are 14 residues in the CDR3. CDR3: CASSRDRGGNEQFF. CDR3 sequence (DNA): TGTGCCAGCAGCCGGGACAGGGGGGGCAATGAGCAGTTCTTC.

This clone was picked up one time. V is TRBV28 and J is TRBJ2-5; 7 bases match TRBD1. Unmatched junction bases numbered 9, after V lost 9 bases and J lost 2 bases. Germline V gene data show CDR1 as MDHEN and CDR2 as SYDVKM. The CDR3 runs 14 residues. The CDR3 DNA follows: TGTGCCAGTTTGACAGGGCCGAGTCAAGAGACCCAGTACTTC. Translating gives CASLTGPSQETQYF.

The chain couples TRBV5-1 to TRBJ1-1, with D unresolved. The CDR3 extends over 14 amino acids. Germline V CDR1 and CDR2: SGHRS, YFSETQ. Deletions cut 2 bases from V and 5 bases from J, with 13 bases between. Written as DNA, the CDR3 is TGCGCCAGCAGCTTATATAAGGGAACGACTGAAGCTTTCTTT. Protein sequence: CASSLYKGTTEAFF.

CDR3 amino acids: CASSMSAEITDTQYF. The CDR3 nucleotides read TGTGCCAGCAGCATGTCGGCCGAAATCACAGATACGCAGTATTTT. The V gene is TRBV6-1, the J gene TRBJ2-3; D ambiguous. Germline loops: CDR1 MNHNS, CDR2 SASEGT. There are 15 residues in the CDR3. Trimming pared 6 bases from V and 2 bases from J, leaving 15 bases between.

A remark on this clone: Other DNA sequences from this sample encode an identical CDR3 as well. This sequence joins TRBV7-9 and TRBJ2-7; the D is unclear. Trimming stripped 3 bases from V and 5 bases from J, with 5 bases between. CDR1 is SEHNR, CDR2 FQNEAQ, per germline (reference sequence). CDR3 size: 11 residues. CDR3 coding DNA: TGTGCCAGCAGCTTTCAAAACGAGCAGTACTTC. This translates into CASSFQNEQYF. Using reference TRBV7-9 and TRBJ2-7 for the parts outside the CDR3, the full variable domain is DTGVSQNPRHKITKRGQNVTFRCDPISEHNRLYWYRQTLGQGPEFLTYFQNEAQLEKSRLLSDRFSAERPKGSFSTLEIQRTEQGDSAMYLCASSFQNEQYFGPGTRLTVT.

This sequence joins TRBV7-2 and TRBJ2-2; 9 nucleotides agree with TRBD2. The germline CDR1 and CDR2 sequences are SGHTA and FQGNSA. The CDR3 spans 16 residues. With V trimmed by 0 bases and J by 6 bases, 5 bases remained unmatched. The CDR3 coding sequence is TGTGCCAGCAGCTTAGCTAGCGGGGGTCGAGCCGGGGAGCTGTTTTTT. This codes for CASSLASGGRAGELFF. The whole variable domain, filled in from reference TRBV7-2 and TRBJ2-2, reads GAGVSQSPSNKVTEKGKDVELRCDPISGHTALYWYRQSLGQGLEFLIYFQGNSAPDKSGLPSDRFSAERTGGSVSTLTIQRTQQEDSAVYLCASSLASGGRAGELFFGEGSRLTVL.

This clone showed up just a few times. The chain carries TRBV19 and TRBJ2-1; 13 bases are a match to TRBD2. The germline CDR1 and CDR2 sequences are LNHDA and SQIVND (reference sequence). CDR3 length: 17 amino acids. With V trimmed by 3 bases and J by 5 bases, 7 bases remained unmatched. CDR3 in amino acids: CASSILAGTSGNNEQFF. The CDR3 DNA reads TGTGCCAGTAGTATCCTCGCAGGGACTAGCGGGAACAATGAGCAGTTCTTC.

The chain couples TRBV9 to TRBJ2-3, with 11 bases fitting TRBD2. Germline V gene sequence: CDR1 SGDLS, CDR2 YYNGEE. This CDR3 region has 17 residues. V was clipped by 0 bases and J by 4 bases; unmatched bases: 7. CDR3 sequence (DNA): TGTGCCAGCAGCGTAGTAGGTAGCGGGAGGGCCGCAGATACGCAGTATTTT. Its protein product is CASSVVGSGRAADTQYF.